These 27 T cell receptor beta chains share one sample of origin, sequenced in a study of OX40 agonist ivuxolimab in advanced cancers. TCRdb's table, derived via immunoSEQ multiplex PCR, lists solely in-frame clones and lacks some. The repertoire holds tens of thousands of clones, with just over 90% as singletons. Sequencing was performed on CD4+ or CD8+ T cells sorted from blood, taken in a trial of the OX40 agonist ivuxolimab. All receptors come from an adult with an advanced solid tumor such as melanoma, head and neck, liver or kidney cancer.

The rearrangement links TRBV14 to TRBJ2-7, with TRBD1 matching over 7 bases. CDR3 length equals 15 residues. After removal of 4 bases from V and 4 bases from J, the junction contained 10 bases not matched to a gene. Germline V gives CDR1 SGHDN, CDR2 FVKESK. CDR3 DNA: TGTGCCAGCAGCCCCGGACAGGCTCCCCTTTACGAGCAGTACTTC. Protein sequence: CASSPGQAPLYEQYF.

The chain uses TRBV10-3 and TRBJ1-1, with a tentative D call TRBD1 (5 bases). CDR1 and CDR2 (germline): ENHRY, SYGVKD. The ends were cut back, 10 bases at V and 1 base at J, with 10 bases in the middle. This CDR3 spans 12 amino acids. The CDR3 sequence is CATTDRNTEAFF. The CDR3 DNA reads TGTGCCACAACAGACAGGAACACTGAAGCTTTCTTT.

The V and J genes are TRBV4-1 and TRBJ1-4, with a possible D match to TRBD1 (5 bases). The CDR3 is 17 residues long. Between the trimmed V and J ends, which lost 7 bases and 3 bases, there was a span of 21 bases. Germline CDR1 is MGHRA and CDR2 is YSYEKL. The CDR3 protein is CASTQGVRGPSNEKLFF. The CDR3, as DNA: TGCGCCAGCACTCAGGGTGTAAGAGGGCCTTCTAATGAAAAACTGTTTTTT.

The chain employs TRBV13 and TRBJ2-5; 7 bases fit TRBD2. Germline-derived CDR1 and CDR2 are PRHDT and FYEKMQ (reference sequence). This CDR3 is 16 amino acids long. The junction had 10 bases not matched to a gene; V was cut back by 4 bases and J by 2 bases. The CDR3 DNA sequence: TGTGCCAGCAGCTCCGGGCTAGCGGTGAGACAAGAGACCCAGTACTTC. Protein sequence: CASSSGLAVRQETQYF. Filled out from reference TRBV13 and TRBJ2-5, the complete variable domain reads AAGVIQSPRHLIKEKRETATLKCYPIPRHDTVYWYQQGPGQDPQFLISFYEKMQSDKGSIPDRFSAQQFSDYHSELNMSSLELGDSALYFCASSSGLAVRQETQYFGPGTRLLVL.

The chain joins TRBV19 to TRBJ1-3; no reliable D call. The CDR3 spans 15 residues. Trimming took off 2 bases at V and 1 base at J, with 9 bases between the two ends. Germline CDR1 reads LNHDA; CDR2 reads SQIVND (reference sequence). CDR3 nucleotides: TGTGCCAGTAGTATAAAGGTGGGGTCTGGAAACACCATATATTTT. It translates to CASSIKVGSGNTIYF.

The chain recombines TRBV14 with TRBJ2-3, with D possibly being TRBD2 (5 bases). Germline V CDR1 and CDR2: SGHDN, FVKESK. This CDR3 is built from 14 residues. V lost 4 bases to trimming and J lost 5 bases, with 13 bases between them. The CDR3 DNA follows: TGTGCCAGCAGCCCTTCGGTCGGAGGAGATACGCAGTATTTT. Translating it yields CASSPSVGGDTQYF.

This chain joins TRBV9 and TRBJ1-1; 8 bases match TRBD1. Trimming removed 3 bases from V and 1 base from J; junction bases left unmatched: 5. This CDR3 has 15 residues. Per the germline V gene, CDR1 is SGDLS and CDR2 is YYNGEE. In nucleotides, the CDR3 is TGTGCCAGCAGCGCTACCGGGACAGGGAACACTGAAGCTTTCTTT. This encodes CASSATGTGNTEAFF.

The rearrangement joins TRBV19 to TRBJ1-1; 11 nucleotides line up with TRBD1. CDR1 and CDR2 from the germline V gene are LNHDA and SQIVND (reference sequence). CDR3 length: 17 amino acids. V dropped 5 bases and J dropped 1; count of bases not matched to a gene: 9. In nucleotides, the CDR3 is TGTGCCAGTAGTCTCGGGACAGGGGGTCATGCGAACACTGAAGCTTTCTTT. Translation: CASSLGTGGHANTEAFF.

The chain employs TRBV4-1 and TRBJ1-4, with TRBD1 as a possible D gene (5 bases). The V end was cut by 1 base, the J end by 5 bases, with 17 bases between. Germline V gene sequence: CDR1 MGHRA, CDR2 YSYEKL. The CDR3 is 17 amino acids. The CDR3 nucleotides read TGCGCCAGCAGCCAAGGTTCCCCAGGGACCGGGAATGAAAAACTGTTTTTT. This translates into CASSQGSPGTGNEKLFF.

The V and J genes are TRBV15 and TRBJ1-1; no clear D gene. V shed 1 base and J shed 2 bases, with 8 bases lying between them. This CDR3 contains 14 residues. Germline V gene sequence: CDR1 LNHNV, CDR2 YYDKDF (reference sequence). This CDR3 reads CATSRVDINTEAFF. The CDR3 DNA sequence: TGTGCCACCAGCAGAGTAGATATCAACACTGAAGCTTTCTTT.

The chain links TRBV4-1 to TRBJ2-7; D gene ambiguous. Per germline, CDR1 MGHRA and CDR2 YSYEKL. Trimming left V 0 bases short and J 6 bases short, with 9 bases between. CDR3 size: 13 residues. DNA of the CDR3: TGCGCCAGCAGCCAAGATATCCGGGCCGAGCAGTACTTC. This codes for CASSQDIRAEQYF.

About this clone: At one end the junction does not follow the germline gene, possibly because of a read error. V gene TRBV6-5 combines with J gene TRBJ1-5; D unresolved. Germline CDR1 MNHEY, CDR2 SVGAGI. The CDR3 length is 14 residues. The CDR3 DNA follows: TGTGCCAGCAGTTACTCAGGTAGCCATCAGCCCCAGCATTTT. Its protein is CASSYSGSHQPQHF.

The V gene is TRBV7-8, the J gene TRBJ1-2, with 8 bases fitting TRBD1. CDR3 size: 17 residues. V was clipped by 0 bases and J by 5 bases; unmatched bases: 11. Germline V CDR1 and CDR2: SGHVS, FQNEAQ. Here the CDR3 DNA reads TGTGCCAGCAGCTTAGCACAGGGGACAGGCGGAATTTATGGCTACACCTTC. Translation: CASSLAQGTGGIYGYTF.

The genes are TRBV7-9 and TRBJ2-5, with 11 positions matching TRBD2. The DNA end favors TRBJ2-7, so the J call may be wrong. There are 17 residues in the CDR3. The germline gives CDR1 SEHNR, CDR2 FQNEAQ (reference sequence). The CDR3 DNA sequence: TGTGCCAGCAGCTTAGCTAGCGGGGGGGCTCTGTCCTACGAGCAGTACTTC. This translates into CASSLASGGALSYEQYF.

The chain combines TRBV28 with TRBJ2-1, with a possible D match to TRBD2 (6 bases). CDR1 and CDR2 (germline): MDHEN, SYDVKM. The ends were cut back, 5 bases at V and 9 bases at J, with 17 bases in the middle. The CDR3 is 14 amino acids. This CDR3 reads CASSHGLLTSEQFF. The CDR3 coding sequence is TGTGCCAGCAGTCACGGACTACTAACAAGTGAGCAGTTCTTC. The variable domain in full, completed from reference TRBV28 and TRBJ2-1, reads DVKVTQSSRYLVKRTGEKVFLECVQDMDHENMFWYRQDPGLGLRLIYFSYDVKMKEKGDIPEGYSVSREKKERFSLILESASTNQTSMYLCASSHGLLTSEQFFGPGTRLTVL.

This chain uses TRBV7-8 with TRBJ2-7, with TRBD2 identical over 9 bases. The CDR3 is made up of 15 amino acids. Germline V gives CDR1 SGHVS, CDR2 FQNEAQ. V lost 5 bases, J lost 6 bases, and 11 bases stayed unmatched. The chain's CDR3 is CASSPTAGGTSEQYF. The CDR3 DNA is TGTGCCAGCAGCCCAACGGCGGGGGGGACTTCCGAGCAGTACTTC.

The gene calls are TRBV9 and TRBJ1-3; the match to TRBD1 covers 7 bases. The germline V gene encodes CDR1 SGDLS and CDR2 YYNGEE. This CDR3 spans 16 amino acids. With 3 bases clipped from V and 0 bases from J, the junction kept 6 bases outside the gene matches. The CDR3 loop is CASSAEDRYSGNTIYF. The CDR3 DNA reads as TGTGCCAGCAGCGCCGAGGACAGGTACTCTGGAAACACCATATATTTT.

This chain links TRBV4-1 with TRBJ1-1, with D perhaps matching TRBD1 (5 bases). The CDR3 has 17 residues. Germline CDR1 reads MGHRA; CDR2 reads YSYEKL. The ends were cut back, 0 bases at V and 3 bases at J, with 17 bases in the middle. CDR3 protein: CASSQERATGGDTEAFF. In nucleotides, the CDR3 is TGCGCCAGCAGCCAAGAGAGGGCCACAGGCGGGGACACTGAAGCTTTCTTT.

The chain joins TRBV9 to TRBJ1-2, with TRBD1 identical over 11 bases. With V trimmed by 4 bases and J by 5 bases, 10 bases remained unmatched. Germline lookup yields CDR1 SGDLS and CDR2 YYNGEE. This CDR3 is built from 16 residues. Here the CDR3 reads CASSPRTGGEVYGYTF. The CDR3 coding sequence is TGTGCCAGCAGCCCCCGGACAGGGGGCGAGGTGTATGGCTACACCTTC.

This clone turned up a few times. The J gene is TRBJ2-1, the V gene TRBV7-9; 10 bases agree with TRBD2. The junction had 8 bases not matched to a gene; V was cut back by 5 bases and J by 7 bases. Germline V gives CDR1 SEHNR, CDR2 FQNEAQ (reference sequence). The CDR3 is 15 residues long. CDR3: CASSVPGLAWNEQFF. In DNA, the CDR3 is TGTGCCAGCAGCGTCCCGGGACTAGCGTGGAATGAGCAGTTCTTC.

The gene calls are TRBV6-1 and TRBJ1-1; no firm D call. Germline CDR1 is MNHNS and CDR2 is SASEGT. V lost 1 base and J 3 bases, leaving 6 bases between the germline ends. The CDR3 consists of 13 residues. This CDR3 is CASSEDADTEAFF. The CDR3 nucleotides read TGTGCCAGCAGTGAAGACGCTGACACTGAAGCTTTCTTT.

The V call is TRBV6-5, the J call TRBJ2-7; the match to TRBD2 covers 9 bases. Trimming removed 7 bases from V and 5 bases from J; junction bases left unmatched: 12. The CDR3 runs 15 residues. Per the germline V gene, CDR1 is MNHEY and CDR2 is SVGAGI. This CDR3 reads CASTRWASGADEQYF. Written as DNA, the CDR3 is TGTGCCAGCACCCGTTGGGCTAGCGGGGCGGACGAGCAGTACTTC.

The rearrangement links TRBV5-6 to TRBJ1-2; D is possibly TRBD1 (6 bases). V lost 5 bases, J lost 8 bases, and 13 bases lay in between. The CDR3 runs 12 residues. Germline V gene lookup returns CDR1 SGHDT and CDR2 YYEEEE. CDR3 DNA sequence: TGTGCCAGCAGTACAGGGTTGTGGGGCTACACCTTC. Its translation is CASSTGLWGYTF.

V gene TRBV5-4 combines with J gene TRBJ2-3, with D hard to call. This CDR3 region has 14 residues. The V and J ends lost 10 bases and 2 bases respectively, with 17 bases between them. The germline V gene has CDR1 SGHNT and CDR2 YYREEE (reference sequence). The CDR3 spells CAFHPGRDTDTQYF. CDR3 coding DNA: TGTGCCTTCCACCCCGGGCGCGACACAGATACGCAGTATTTT. Based on the CDR3 plus reference TRBV5-4 and TRBJ2-3, the full variable domain is ETGVTQSPTHLIKTRGQQVTLRCSSQSGHNTVSWYQQALGQGPQFIFQYYREEENGRGNFPPRFSGLQFPNYSSELNVNALELDDSALYLCAFHPGRDTDTQYFGPGTRLTVL.

The chain joins TRBV27 to TRBJ2-3; 7 bases fit TRBD2. Germline CDR1 reads MNHEY; CDR2 reads SMNVEV (reference sequence). The CDR3 runs 15 residues. Trimming cost V 7 bases and J 3 bases; bases outside gene matches: 10. The CDR3 protein is CASNLLGGSTDTQYF. The CDR3 nucleotides are TGTGCCAGCAATCTTCTCGGGGGGAGTACAGATACGCAGTATTTT.

This chain uses TRBV19 with TRBJ1-6; possible D gene TRBD1, 5 bases. In germline, CDR1 is LNHDA, CDR2 SQIVND (reference sequence). The germline V and J ends were trimmed by 5 bases and 0 bases, with 8 bases remaining between them. This CDR3 region has 15 residues. CDR3 residues: CASSAGTSYNSPLHF. CDR3 in DNA: TGTGCCAGTAGTGCCGGGACCTCCTATAATTCACCCCTCCACTTT.

This clone was recorded a few times. The chain combines TRBV6-5 with TRBJ2-7; unclear D gene. This CDR3 comprises 15 residues. Trimming pared 0 bases from V and 0 bases from J, leaving 9 bases between. Germline V lookup: CDR1 MNHEY, CDR2 SVGAGI. As DNA, the CDR3 is TGTGCCAGCAGTTACTCGCTATCGGTCTCCTACGAGCAGTACTTC. It encodes CASSYSLSVSYEQYF.